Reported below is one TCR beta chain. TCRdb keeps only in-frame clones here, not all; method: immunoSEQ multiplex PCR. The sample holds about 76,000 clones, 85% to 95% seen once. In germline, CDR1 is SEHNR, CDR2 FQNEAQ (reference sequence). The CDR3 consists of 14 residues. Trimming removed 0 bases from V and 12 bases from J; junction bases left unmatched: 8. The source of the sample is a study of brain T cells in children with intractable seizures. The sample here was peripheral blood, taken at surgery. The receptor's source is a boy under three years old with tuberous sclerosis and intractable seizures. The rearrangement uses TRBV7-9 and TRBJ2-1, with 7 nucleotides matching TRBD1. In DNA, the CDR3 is TGTGCCAGCAGCTTAGCTATCAGGGGGTCGATGCAGTTCTTC. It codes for CASSLAIRGSMQFF.